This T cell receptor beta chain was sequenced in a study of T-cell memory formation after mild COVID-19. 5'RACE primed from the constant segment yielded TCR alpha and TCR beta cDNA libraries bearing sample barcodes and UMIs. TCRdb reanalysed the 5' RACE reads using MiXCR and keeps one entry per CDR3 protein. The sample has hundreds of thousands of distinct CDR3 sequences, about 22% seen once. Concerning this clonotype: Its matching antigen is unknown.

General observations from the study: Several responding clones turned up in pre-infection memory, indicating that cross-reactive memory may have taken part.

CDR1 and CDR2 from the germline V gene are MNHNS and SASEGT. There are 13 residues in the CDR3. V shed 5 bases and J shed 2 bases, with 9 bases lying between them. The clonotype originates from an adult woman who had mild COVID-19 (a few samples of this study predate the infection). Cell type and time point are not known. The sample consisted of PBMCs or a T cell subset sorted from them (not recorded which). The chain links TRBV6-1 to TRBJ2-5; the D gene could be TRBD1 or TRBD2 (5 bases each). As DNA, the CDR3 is TGTGCCAGCAGTAGAGGGGAACAAGAGACCCAGTACTTC. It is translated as CASSRGEQETQYF.